This passage covers 26 T cell receptor beta chains from one sample sequenced in a study of blood T cell repertoires in COVID-19. TCRdb's table, derived via immunoSEQ multiplex PCR, lists solely in-frame clones and lacks some. The sample has about 130,000 clones, around 85% seen once. The sample taken for sequencing was peripheral blood. These receptors all come from a human donor in a cohort sampled during active COVID-19.

Only one count was recorded for this clone. The chain has TRBV19 and TRBJ2-2, with D hard to call. The ends were cut back, 3 bases at V and 5 bases at J, with 19 bases in the middle. CDR1 is LNHDA and CDR2 is SQIVND in the germline V gene (reference sequence). The length of the CDR3 is 17 residues. The CDR3, as DNA: TGTGCCAGTAGTATCTCCGGGTTAGTCTTCTGGACCGGGGAGCTGTTTTTT. Translating gives CASSISGLVFWTGELFF. Together with reference TRBV19 and TRBJ2-2, the CDR3 gives the full variable domain: DGGITQSPKYLFRKEGQNVTLSCEQNLNHDAMYWYRQDPGQGLRLIYYSQIVNDFQKGDIAEGYSVSREKKESFPLTVTSAQKNPTAFYLCASSISGLVFWTGELFFGEGSRLTVL.

The gene calls are TRBV5-1 and TRBJ2-3; TRBD2 agrees at 11 bases. Germline V CDR1 and CDR2: SGHRS, YFSETQ. The CDR3 has 15 residues. J lost 3 bases, V lost 4 bases, and 4 bases had no gene match. CDR3 amino acids: CASSQSSGGTDTQYF. In nucleotides, the CDR3 is TGCGCCAGCAGCCAATCTAGCGGGGGGACAGATACGCAGTATTTT.

V is TRBV2 and J is TRBJ1-5; D is undetermined. CDR3 length equals 14 residues. Germline CDR1 SNHLY, CDR2 FYNNEI. V lost 2 bases to trimming and J lost 3 bases, with 8 bases between them. For the CDR3, the DNA is TGTGCCAGCAGTGAACTCCAGATCAATCAGCCCCAGCATTTT. Translation: CASSELQINQPQHF.

This clone qualifies as medium-sized. The genes are TRBV7-2 and TRBJ1-2; 8 bases match TRBD1. V dropped 5 bases and J dropped 7; count of bases not matched to a gene: 6. CDR3 size: 13 residues. Germline lookup yields CDR1 SGHTA and CDR2 FQGNSA. DNA for the CDR3: TGTGCCAGCAGCCCGGGGGACAGGTCTGGCTACACCTTC. Its protein is CASSPGDRSGYTF.

This sequence joins TRBV12-3 or TRBV12-4 and TRBJ2-1; 7 nucleotides align to TRBD2. The V and J ends lost 11 bases and 5 bases, in that order; junction bases with no gene match: 6. CDR3 length: 12 residues. The CDR3 sequence: CAAGTTNNEQFF. The DNA of the CDR3 is TGTGCCGCCGGGACTACCAACAATGAGCAGTTCTTC.

This clone came up a few times. The genes are TRBV18 and TRBJ2-2; possible D gene TRBD2, 6 bases. This CDR3 contains 17 residues. Germline V gene data show CDR1 as KGHSH and CDR2 as LQKENI. With 0 bases removed from V and 0 bases from J, the gap between germline ends came to 11 bases. The CDR3 sequence: CASSPPLGEANTGELFF. The CDR3 DNA is TGTGCCAGCTCACCACCTCTCGGGGAGGCGAACACCGGGGAGCTGTTTTTT. Full variable domain (rest looked up from reference TRBV18 and TRBJ2-2): NAGVMQNPRHLVRRRGQEARLRCSPMKGHSHVYWYRQLPEEGLKFMVYLQKENIIDESGMPKERFSAEFPKEGPSILRIQQVVRGDSAAYFCASSPPLGEANTGELFFGEGSRLTVL.

The chain uses TRBV25-1 and TRBJ2-3; D possibly corresponds to TRBD2 (7 bases). Germline CDR1 reads MGHDK; CDR2 reads SYGVNS. The CDR3 covers 15 residues. Trimming shortened V by 3 bases and J by 1 base, and 11 bases separated the two germline ends. Written as DNA, the CDR3 is TGTGCCAGCAGTGAGGGGGGGCATCGCACAGATACGCAGTATTTT. Its protein product is CASSEGGHRTDTQYF. Looking up the rest from reference TRBV25-1 and TRBJ2-3 gives the full variable domain: EADIYQTPRYLVIGTGKKITLECSQTMGHDKMYWYQQDPGMELHLIHYSYGVNSTEKGDLSSESTVSRIRTEHFPLTLESARPSHTSQYLCASSEGGHRTDTQYFGPGTRLTVL.

The rearrangement links TRBV5-5 to TRBJ1-2, with a weak D call TRBD1 (5 bases). The V end was cut by 0 bases, the J end by 7 bases, with 16 bases between. CDR1 and CDR2 from the germline V gene are SGHKS and YYEKEE (reference sequence). The CDR3 consists of 15 residues. In DNA, the CDR3 is TGTGCCAGCAGCTTGGCCGGAAGCGGGGCCTCTGGCTACACCTTC. It encodes CASSLAGSGASGYTF.

The chain has TRBV5-1 and TRBJ1-2, with a tentative D call TRBD1 (5 bases). The germline V gene encodes CDR1 SGHRS and CDR2 YFSETQ. The CDR3 is made up of 14 amino acids. Trimming left V 0 bases short and J 0 bases short, with 6 bases between. CDR3 nucleotides: TGCGCCAGCAGCTTGGAGGGGACTAACTATGGCTACACCTTC. This sequence encodes CASSLEGTNYGYTF.

The CDR3 nucleotides read TGCGCCAGCAGCCTTAGAGGACAGGAGGGGTACTTC. This encodes CASSLRGQEGYF. The V and J genes are TRBV5-1 and TRBJ2-7, with D possibly matching TRBD1 (7 bases). In germline, CDR1 is SGHRS, CDR2 YFSETQ. V was cut by 4 bases and J by 12 bases, with 17 bases left in between. The CDR3 runs 12 residues.

The V gene is TRBV6-2 or TRBV6-3, the J gene TRBJ1-4; TRBD1 agrees at 7 bases. Germline CDR1 reads MNHEY; CDR2 reads SVGEGT. CDR3 length: 14 residues. V gave up 5 bases and J gave up 8 bases; unmatched junction bases: 8. The CDR3, as DNA: TGTGCCAGCAGTGGGCCGGGACAGTACGAAAAACTGTTTTTT. Amino acids: CASSGPGQYEKLFF.

This clone was detected once. V usage is TRBV14 and J usage is TRBJ2-4; D unresolved. The CDR3 contains 17 residues. The germline V and J ends were trimmed by 3 bases and 0 bases, with 15 bases remaining between them. The germline V gene has CDR1 SGHDN and CDR2 FVKESK. The CDR3 loop is CASSHSVIRRAKNIQYF. The CDR3 DNA is TGTGCCAGCAGCCATTCGGTGATCCGGAGAGCCAAAAACATTCAGTACTTC.

The chain employs TRBV19 and TRBJ1-1; D uncertain. There are 11 residues in the CDR3. Germline CDR1 is LNHDA and CDR2 is SQIVND (reference sequence). The V end was cut by 8 bases, the J end by 1 base, with 5 bases between. The CDR3 DNA reads TGTGCCAGTGCGGGGAACACTGAAGCTTTCTTT. This codes for CASAGNTEAFF.

This clone was observed once. The rearrangement uses TRBV6-2 or TRBV6-3 and TRBJ1-1; weak D call: TRBD1 (5 bases). Trimming took off 0 bases at V and 6 bases at J, with 14 bases between the two ends. Germline V gene data show CDR1 as MNHEY and CDR2 as SVGEGT. The CDR3 contains 15 residues. The CDR3 bases are TGTGCCAGCAGTTACTCGATTTTGGGCAGGGCTGAAGCTTTCTTT. Translated, it gives CASSYSILGRAEAFF.

The chain uses TRBV15 and TRBJ1-4; 8 nucleotides agree with TRBD1. The CDR3 has 15 residues. V dropped 5 bases and J dropped 8; count of bases not matched to a gene: 10. Germline V CDR1 and CDR2: LNHNV, YYDKDF (reference sequence). The CDR3 bases are TGTGCCACCAGCGTGCAGGGGGCGACGGGCGAAAAACTGTTTTTT. Its protein product is CATSVQGATGEKLFF.

The rearrangement uses TRBV11-3 and TRBJ1-2; the D gene is possibly TRBD1 (5 bases). V lost 4 bases and J 5 bases, leaving 17 bases between the germline ends. The CDR3 totals 15 residues. Germline values: CDR1 SGHNT, CDR2 YENEEA. CDR3 DNA sequence: TGTGCCAGCAGCTCCTTCCCTGGGGCACCTTATGGCTACACCTTC. As protein: CASSSFPGAPYGYTF.

This clone was seen a single time. This rearrangement joins TRBV23-1 to TRBJ2-7; D gene unclear. TRBV23-1 is classed as an ORF, of uncertain function. V was trimmed by 10 bases and J by 6 bases, leaving 22 bases between them. The CDR3 covers 14 residues. CDR3 sequence (DNA): TGCGCCAAGCTACCTAGTGTTCCCTTATTCGAGCAGTACGTC. Translated, it gives CAKLPSVPLFEQYV.

V usage is TRBV5-1 and J usage is TRBJ2-5; TRBD2 might be the D (6 bases). Germline CDR1 is SGHRS and CDR2 is YFSETQ. Trimming removed 0 bases from V and 1 base from J, with 13 bases in between. The CDR3 runs 16 residues. CDR3 loop: CASSLVGRVFQETQYF. Written as DNA, the CDR3 is TGCGCCAGCAGCTTGGTCGGGAGAGTTTTCCAAGAGACCCAGTACTTC.

J is TRBJ2-7 and V is TRBV5-1; 11 bases line up with TRBD2. With 4 bases clipped from V and 6 bases from J, the junction kept 9 bases outside the gene matches. The CDR3 is 15 residues long. The germline V gene encodes CDR1 SGHRS and CDR2 YFSETQ. This CDR3 reads CASSTSSGGPVEQYF. Here the CDR3 DNA reads TGCGCCAGCAGCACGTCTAGCGGGGGGCCGGTCGAGCAGTACTTC.

The chain links TRBV7-2 to TRBJ2-3; 7 bases are a match to TRBD1. Germline loops: CDR1 SGHTA, CDR2 FQGNSA. Losses at the gene ends were 5 bases for V and 4 bases for J; bases not matched to a gene: 9. The CDR3 is 15 amino acids. In DNA, the CDR3 is TGTGCCAGCAGCCCAACACGACAGGGCTCAGATACGCAGTATTTT. Translation gives CASSPTRQGSDTQYF.

The chain has TRBV11-3 and TRBJ2-5; D possibly corresponds to TRBD2 (6 bases). Germline values: CDR1 SGHNT, CDR2 YENEEA. The CDR3 runs 13 residues. V was shortened by 1 base and J by 5 bases, with 8 bases between the two germline ends. The DNA of the CDR3 is TGTGCCAGCAGCTTAGTTGCGGGGGAGACCCAGTACTTC. This translates into CASSLVAGETQYF.

The J gene is TRBJ2-5, the V gene TRBV6-2 or TRBV6-3; the match to TRBD1 covers 7 bases. V shed 7 bases and J 5 bases; nucleotides not matched to a gene: 13. The CDR3 runs to 15 residues. Germline V CDR1 and CDR2: MNHEY, SVGEGT. CDR3 residues: CASTPLWDSMETQYF. CDR3 coding DNA: TGTGCCAGCACCCCGCTGTGGGACAGCATGGAGACCCAGTACTTC.

CDR3 amino acids: CASSLGQGPNYGYTF. The CDR3 nucleotides are TGCGCCAGCAGCTTGGGCCAGGGCCCTAACTATGGCTACACCTTC. The chain recombines TRBV5-1 with TRBJ1-2; D perhaps matches TRBD1 (5 bases). The CDR3 is 15 amino acids. The germline V gene encodes CDR1 SGHRS and CDR2 YFSETQ. Trimming took 0 bases from V and 0 from J, leaving 9 bases between them.

The chain is built from TRBV19 and TRBJ1-1; TRBD1 is a possible D gene (6 bases). CDR3 length: 16 residues. V lost 6 bases, J lost 3 bases, and 20 bases lay in between. CDR1 is LNHDA, CDR2 SQIVND, per germline (reference sequence). This CDR3 is CASRPIGGYGDTEAFF. DNA of the CDR3: TGTGCCAGTAGACCGATAGGGGGTTACGGGGACACTGAAGCTTTCTTT.

The chain employs TRBV6-4 and TRBJ2-5; weak D call: TRBD2 (5 bases). Germline CDR1 is MRHNA and CDR2 is SNTAGT. The CDR3 is 14 amino acids. V lost 4 bases and J 2 bases, leaving 11 bases between the germline ends. CDR3 coding DNA: TGTGCCAGCAGTGTCGGCGGGTTACAAGAGACCCAGTACTTC. It yields the protein CASSVGGLQETQYF.

V is TRBV7-8 and J is TRBJ1-4; a weak D match, TRBD1 (5 bases). Germline values: CDR1 SGHVS, CDR2 FQNEAQ. The CDR3 runs to 15 residues. Trimming stripped 5 bases from V and 6 bases from J, with 16 bases between. CDR3 bases: TGTGCCAGCAGCGGGGGGAGGGGAGGGGATGAAAAACTGTTTTTT. Translation gives CASSGGRGGDEKLFF.